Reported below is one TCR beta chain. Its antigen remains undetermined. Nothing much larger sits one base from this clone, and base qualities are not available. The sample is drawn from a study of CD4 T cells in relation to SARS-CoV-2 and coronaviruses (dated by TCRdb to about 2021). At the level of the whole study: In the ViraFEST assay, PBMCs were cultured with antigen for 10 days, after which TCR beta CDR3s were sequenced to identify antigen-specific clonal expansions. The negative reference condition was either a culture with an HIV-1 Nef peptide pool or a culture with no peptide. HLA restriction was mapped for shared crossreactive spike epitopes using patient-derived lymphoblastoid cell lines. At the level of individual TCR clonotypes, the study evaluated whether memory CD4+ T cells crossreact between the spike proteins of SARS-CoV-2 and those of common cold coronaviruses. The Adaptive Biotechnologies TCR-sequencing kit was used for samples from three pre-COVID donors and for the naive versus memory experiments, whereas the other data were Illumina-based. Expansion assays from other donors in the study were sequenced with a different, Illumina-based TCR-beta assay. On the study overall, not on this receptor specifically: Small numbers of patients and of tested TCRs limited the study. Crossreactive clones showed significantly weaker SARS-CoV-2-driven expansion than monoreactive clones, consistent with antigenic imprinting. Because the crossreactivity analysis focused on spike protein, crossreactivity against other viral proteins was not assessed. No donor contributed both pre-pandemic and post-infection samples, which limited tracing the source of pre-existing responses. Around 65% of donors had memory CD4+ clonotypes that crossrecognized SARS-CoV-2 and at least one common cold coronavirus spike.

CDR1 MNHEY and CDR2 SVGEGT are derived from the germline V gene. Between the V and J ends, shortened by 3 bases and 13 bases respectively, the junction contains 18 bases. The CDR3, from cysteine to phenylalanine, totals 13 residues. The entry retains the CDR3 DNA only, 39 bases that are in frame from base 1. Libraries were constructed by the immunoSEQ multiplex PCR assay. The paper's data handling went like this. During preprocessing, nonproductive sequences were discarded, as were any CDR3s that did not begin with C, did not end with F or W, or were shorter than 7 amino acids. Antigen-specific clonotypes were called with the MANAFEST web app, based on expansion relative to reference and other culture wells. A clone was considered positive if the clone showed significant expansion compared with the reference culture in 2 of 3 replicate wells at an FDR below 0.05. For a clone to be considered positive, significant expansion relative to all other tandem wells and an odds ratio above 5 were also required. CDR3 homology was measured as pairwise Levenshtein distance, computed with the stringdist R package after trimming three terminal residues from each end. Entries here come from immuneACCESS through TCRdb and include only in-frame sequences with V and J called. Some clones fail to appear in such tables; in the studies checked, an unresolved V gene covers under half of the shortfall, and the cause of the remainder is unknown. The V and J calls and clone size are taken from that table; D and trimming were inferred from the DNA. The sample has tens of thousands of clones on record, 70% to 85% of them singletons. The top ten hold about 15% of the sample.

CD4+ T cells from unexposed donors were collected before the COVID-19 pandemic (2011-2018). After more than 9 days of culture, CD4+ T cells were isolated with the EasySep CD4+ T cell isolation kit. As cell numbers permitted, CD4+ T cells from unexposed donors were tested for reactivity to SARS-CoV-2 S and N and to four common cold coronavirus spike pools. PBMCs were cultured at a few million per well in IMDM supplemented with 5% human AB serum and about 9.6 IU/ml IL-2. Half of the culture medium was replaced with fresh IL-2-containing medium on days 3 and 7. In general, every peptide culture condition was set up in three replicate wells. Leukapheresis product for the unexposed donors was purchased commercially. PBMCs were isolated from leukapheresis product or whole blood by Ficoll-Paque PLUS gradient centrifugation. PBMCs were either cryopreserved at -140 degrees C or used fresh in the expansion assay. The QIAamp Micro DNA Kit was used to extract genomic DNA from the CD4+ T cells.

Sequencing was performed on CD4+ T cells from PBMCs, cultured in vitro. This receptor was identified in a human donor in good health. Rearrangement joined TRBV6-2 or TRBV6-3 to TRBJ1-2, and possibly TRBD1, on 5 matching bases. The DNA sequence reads TGTGCCAGCAGTTATGGCCTCGACAGCGCGTGCACCTTC. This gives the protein CASSYGLDSACTF.